Listed below are T cell receptor beta chains from one sample, sequenced in a study of T cell repertoires in cytomegalovirus infection. MiXCR, run by TCRdb on the reads, gives a single entry per CDR3 protein. Of 300,000 to 450,000 distinct CDR3 sequences listed, around 18% are singletons. The sequenced sample was PBMCs. All receptors come from a human donor in good health (CMV status not recorded). Some clones in this sample may be carry-over from other donors' samples. Both conserved end residues are part of each CDR3. D genes are given only for firm matches. Size is omitted from some rows. Given values are once, few, many or a class for expanded clones.

V: TRBV27
J: TRBJ2-1
size: many
D: -
CDR3: CASSFSGTVSNEQFF
DNA: TGTGCCAGCAGTTTTAGCGGTACAGTGTCCAATGAGCAGTTCTTC

V: TRBV7-2
J: TRBJ1-4
size: -
D: -
CDR3: CASSLVGTSNEKLFF
DNA: TGTGCCAGCAGCTTAGTCGGGACGTCTAATGAAAAACTGTTTTTT

V: TRBV19
J: TRBJ2-7
size: few
D: -
CDR3: CASSPGGGLGYEQYF
DNA: TGTGCCAGTAGTCCCGGAGGGGGGCTGGGGTACGAGCAGTACTTC

V: TRBV15
J: TRBJ1-5
size: -
D: -
CDR3: CATSRDPRGSNQPQHF
DNA: TGTGCCACCAGCAGAGATCCTCGAGGGAGCAATCAGCCCCAGCATTTT

V: TRBV12-3/TRBV12-4
J: TRBJ2-1
size: few
D: TRBD1
CDR3: CASTPGQGLFDEQFF
DNA: TGTGCCAGCACCCCGGGACAGGGTTTGTTCGATGAGCAGTTCTTC

V: TRBV6-5
J: TRBJ2-7
size: once
D: TRBD1
CDR3: CASSYSKVSGPNRGYEQYF
DNA: TGTGCCAGCAGTTACTCGAAAGTCTCGGGACCCAACAGGGGCTACGAGCAGTACTTC

V: TRBV7-2
J: TRBJ1-4
size: many
D: -
CDR3: CASRQNSATNEKLFF
DNA: TGTGCCAGCAGGCAAAACAGCGCAACTAATGAAAAACTGTTTTTT

V: TRBV5-4
J: TRBJ2-7
size: few
D: TRBD2
CDR3: CASSLSSGGSYEQYF
DNA: TGTGCCAGCAGCTTGTCGTCGGGGGGATCCTACGAGCAGTACTTC

V: TRBV11-2
J: TRBJ2-1
size: few
D: -
CDR3: CASSLVFGGPYNEQFF
DNA: TGTGCCAGCAGCTTAGTTTTTGGGGGGCCGTACAATGAGCAGTTCTTC

V: TRBV15
J: TRBJ2-1
size: -
D: TRBD2
CDR3: CATSRARRWTSGGAMRNEQFF
DNA: TGTGCCACCAGCAGAGCCAGACGGTGGACTAGCGGGGGTGCAATGCGCAATGAGCAGTTCTTC

V: TRBV24-1
J: TRBJ2-1
size: -
D: -
CDR3: CATSDISLQGSDEQFF
DNA: TGTGCCACCAGTGATATCTCCTTACAGGGTTCCGATGAGCAGTTCTTC

V: TRBV12-3/TRBV12-4
J: TRBJ1-1
size: few
D: -
CDR3: CASSLVGARNTEAFF
DNA: TGTGCCAGCAGTTTAGTAGGGGCCCGGAACACTGAAGCTTTCTTT

V: TRBV7-8
J: TRBJ2-1
size: -
D: -
CDR3: CASSRPGGNEQFF
DNA: TGTGCCAGCAGCCGACCAGGGGGGAATGAGCAGTTCTTC

V: TRBV6-1
J: TRBJ2-2
size: -
D: -
CDR3: CACREYTGELFF
DNA: TGTGCCTGCCGCGAGTACACCGGGGAGCTGTTTTTT

V: TRBV6-2/TRBV6-3
J: TRBJ2-7
size: -
D: TRBD1
CDR3: CASRGYRGRYEQYF
DNA: TGTGCCAGCCGTGGGTACAGGGGGCGATACGAGCAGTACTTC

V: TRBV7-2
J: TRBJ2-3
size: -
D: -
CDR3: CASSSPGGLMTDTQYF
DNA: TGTGCCAGCAGCTCTCCGGGGGGCCTTATGACAGATACGCAGTATTTT

V: TRBV11-2
J: TRBJ2-2
size: -
D: -
CDR3: CASSHLKLARNTGELFF
DNA: TGTGCCAGCAGCCACCTGAAGCTAGCGAGGAACACCGGGGAGCTGTTTTTT

V: TRBV11-2
J: TRBJ2-5
size: many
D: -
CDR3: CASSLEEETQYF
DNA: TGTGCCAGCAGCTTAGAGGAAGAGACCCAGTACTTC

V: TRBV14
J: TRBJ2-5
size: once
D: -
CDR3: CASSQEFGWEETQYF
DNA: TGTGCCAGCAGCCAAGAGTTCGGGTGGGAAGAGACCCAGTACTTC

V: TRBV7-9
J: TRBJ2-6
size: -
D: -
CDR3: CASSVEEGTGANVLTF
DNA: TGTGCCAGCAGCGTCGAAGAGGGAACTGGGGCCAACGTCCTGACTTTC

V: TRBV7-2
J: TRBJ1-5
size: many
D: TRBD1
CDR3: CASSPGQPYSNQPQHF
DNA: TGTGCCAGCAGCCCGGGACAGCCTTATAGCAATCAGCCCCAGCATTTT

V: TRBV18
J: TRBJ2-1
size: few
D: TRBD1
CDR3: CASSPVRKGAGNEQFF
DNA: TGTGCCAGCTCACCGGTGAGAAAGGGGGCAGGGAATGAGCAGTTCTTC

V: TRBV7-6
J: TRBJ2-7
size: -
D: -
CDR3: CASSPSGTPFLHEQYF
DNA: TGTGCCAGCAGCCCCTCGGGGACTCCTTTTCTCCACGAGCAGTACTTC

V: TRBV10-2
J: TRBJ1-1
size: -
D: -
CDR3: CASSESTWVSGQAFF
DNA: TGCGCCAGCAGTGAGTCGACCTGGGTATCAGGGCAGGCTTTCTTT

V: TRBV7-9
J: TRBJ2-5
size: -
D: TRBD1
CDR3: CASSSETGVWQETQYF
DNA: TGTGCCAGCAGCTCGGAGACAGGGGTTTGGCAAGAGACCCAGTACTTC

V: TRBV19
J: TRBJ2-5
size: -
D: -
CDR3: CASSIDIGRTQYF
DNA: TGTGCCAGTAGTATAGATATAGGACGGACCCAGTACTTC

V: TRBV4-1
J: TRBJ2-2
size: many
D: -
CDR3: CASSPTTGELFF
DNA: TGCGCCAGCAGCCCTACCACCGGGGAGCTGTTTTTT